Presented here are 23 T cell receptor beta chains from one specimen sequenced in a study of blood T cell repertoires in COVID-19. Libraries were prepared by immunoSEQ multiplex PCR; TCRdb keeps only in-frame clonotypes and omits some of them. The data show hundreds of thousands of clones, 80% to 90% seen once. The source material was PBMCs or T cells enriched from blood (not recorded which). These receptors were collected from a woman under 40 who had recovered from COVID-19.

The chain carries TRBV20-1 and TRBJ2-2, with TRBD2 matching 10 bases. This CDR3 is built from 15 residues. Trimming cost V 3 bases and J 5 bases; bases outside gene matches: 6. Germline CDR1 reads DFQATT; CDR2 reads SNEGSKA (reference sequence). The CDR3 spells CSASLLAGRTGELFF. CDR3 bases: TGCAGTGCTAGTCTACTAGCGGGAAGAACCGGGGAGCTGTTTTTT.

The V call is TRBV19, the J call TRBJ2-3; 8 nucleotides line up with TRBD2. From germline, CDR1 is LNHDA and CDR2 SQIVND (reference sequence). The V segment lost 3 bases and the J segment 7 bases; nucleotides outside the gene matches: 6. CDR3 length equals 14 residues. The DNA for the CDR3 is TGTGCCAGTAGTATGGACACTAGCGGCTATACGCAGTATTTT. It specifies CASSMDTSGYTQYF.

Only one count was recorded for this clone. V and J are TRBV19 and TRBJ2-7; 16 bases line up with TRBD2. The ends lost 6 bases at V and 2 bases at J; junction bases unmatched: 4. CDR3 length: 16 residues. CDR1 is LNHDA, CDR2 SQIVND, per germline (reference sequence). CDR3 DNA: TGTGCCAGTAGGCGAGGGACTAGCGGGAGGGCCTACGAGCAGTACTTC. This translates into CASRRGTSGRAYEQYF. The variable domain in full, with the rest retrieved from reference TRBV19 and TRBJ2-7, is DGGITQSPKYLFRKEGQNVTLSCEQNLNHDAMYWYRQDPGQGLRLIYYSQIVNDFQKGDIAEGYSVSREKKESFPLTVTSAQKNPTAFYLCASRRGTSGRAYEQYFGPGTRLTVT.

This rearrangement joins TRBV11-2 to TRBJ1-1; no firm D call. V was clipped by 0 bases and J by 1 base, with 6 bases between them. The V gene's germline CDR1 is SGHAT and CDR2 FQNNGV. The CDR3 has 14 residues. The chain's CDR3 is CASSLDAANTEAFF. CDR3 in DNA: TGTGCCAGCAGCTTAGATGCGGCGAACACTGAAGCTTTCTTT.

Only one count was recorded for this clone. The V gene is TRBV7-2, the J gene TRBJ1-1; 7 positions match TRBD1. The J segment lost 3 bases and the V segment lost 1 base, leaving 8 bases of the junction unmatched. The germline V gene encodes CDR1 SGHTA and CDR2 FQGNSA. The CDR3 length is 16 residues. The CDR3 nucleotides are TGTGCCAGCAGCTTAGTGGCAGGGGGGCGAGACACTGAAGCTTTCTTT. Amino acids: CASSLVAGGRDTEAFF. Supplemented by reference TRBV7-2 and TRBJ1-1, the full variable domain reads GAGVSQSPSNKVTEKGKDVELRCDPISGHTALYWYRQSLGQGLEFLIYFQGNSAPDKSGLPSDRFSAERTGGSVSTLTIQRTQQEDSAVYLCASSLVAGGRDTEAFFGQGTRLTVV.

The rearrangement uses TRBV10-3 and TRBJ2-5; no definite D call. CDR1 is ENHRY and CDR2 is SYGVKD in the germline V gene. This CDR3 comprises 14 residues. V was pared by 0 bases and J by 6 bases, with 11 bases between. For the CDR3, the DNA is TGTGCCATCAGTGAGTCGCAGGTTCCTCAGACCCAGTACTTC. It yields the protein CAISESQVPQTQYF.

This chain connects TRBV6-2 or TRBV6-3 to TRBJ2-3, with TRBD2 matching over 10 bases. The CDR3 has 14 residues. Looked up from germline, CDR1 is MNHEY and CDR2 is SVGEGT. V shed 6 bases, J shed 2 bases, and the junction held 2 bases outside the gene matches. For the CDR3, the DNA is TGTGCCAGCAGCGGGACTAGCGTCACAGATACGCAGTATTTT. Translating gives CASSGTSVTDTQYF.

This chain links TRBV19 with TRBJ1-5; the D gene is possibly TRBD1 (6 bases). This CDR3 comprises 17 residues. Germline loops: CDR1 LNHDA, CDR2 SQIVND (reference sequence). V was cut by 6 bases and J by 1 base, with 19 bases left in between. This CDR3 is CASSNPMDSISNQPQHF. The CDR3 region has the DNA TGTGCCAGTAGCAACCCGATGGACAGCATAAGCAATCAGCCCCAGCATTTT. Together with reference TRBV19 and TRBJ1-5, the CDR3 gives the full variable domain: DGGITQSPKYLFRKEGQNVTLSCEQNLNHDAMYWYRQDPGQGLRLIYYSQIVNDFQKGDIAEGYSVSREKKESFPLTVTSAQKNPTAFYLCASSNPMDSISNQPQHFGDGTRLSIL.

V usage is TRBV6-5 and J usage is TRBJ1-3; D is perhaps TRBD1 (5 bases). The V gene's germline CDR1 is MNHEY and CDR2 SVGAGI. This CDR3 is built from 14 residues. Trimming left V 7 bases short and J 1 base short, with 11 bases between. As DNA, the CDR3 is TGTGCCAGCAACTCAGGGTCTTCTGGAAACACCATATATTTT. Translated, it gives CASNSGSSGNTIYF.

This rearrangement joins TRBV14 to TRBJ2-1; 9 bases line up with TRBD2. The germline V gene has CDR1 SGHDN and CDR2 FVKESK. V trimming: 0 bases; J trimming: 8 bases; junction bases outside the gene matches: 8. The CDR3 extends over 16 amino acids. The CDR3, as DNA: TGTGCCAGCAGCCAAGACTTGCTAGCGGGGATGGATGAGCAGTTCTTC. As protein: CASSQDLLAGMDEQFF.

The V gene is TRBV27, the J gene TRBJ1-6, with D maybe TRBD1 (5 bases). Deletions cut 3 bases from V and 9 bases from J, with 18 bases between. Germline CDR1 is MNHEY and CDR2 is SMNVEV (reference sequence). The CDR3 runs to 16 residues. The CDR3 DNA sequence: TGTGCCAGCAGTTTGGCCCCGGGACCGGGGGGTTCACCCCTCCACTTT. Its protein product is CASSLAPGPGGSPLHF.

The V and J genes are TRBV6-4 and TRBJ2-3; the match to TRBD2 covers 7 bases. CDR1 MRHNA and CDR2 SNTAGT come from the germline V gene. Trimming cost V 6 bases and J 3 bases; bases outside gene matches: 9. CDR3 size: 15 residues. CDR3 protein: CASSHGGRETDTQYF. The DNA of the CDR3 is TGTGCCAGCAGCCACGGAGGGAGGGAGACAGATACGCAGTATTTT.

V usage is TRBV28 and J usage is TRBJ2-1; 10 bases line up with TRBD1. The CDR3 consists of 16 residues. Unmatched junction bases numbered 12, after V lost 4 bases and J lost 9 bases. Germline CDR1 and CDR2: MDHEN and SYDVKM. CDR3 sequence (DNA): TGTGCCAGCAGTTCCTACCGGGACAGGGGCCGGGGTGAGCAGTTCTTC. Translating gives CASSSYRDRGRGEQFF.

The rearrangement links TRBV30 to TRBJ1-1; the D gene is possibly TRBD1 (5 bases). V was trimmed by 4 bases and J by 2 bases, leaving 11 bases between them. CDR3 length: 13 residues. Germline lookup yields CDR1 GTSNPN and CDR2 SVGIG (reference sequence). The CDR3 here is CAWNARANTEAFF. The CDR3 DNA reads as TGTGCCTGGAATGCCAGGGCTAACACTGAAGCTTTCTTT.

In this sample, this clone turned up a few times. The CDR3 loop is CASSPSGQENYGYTF. CDR3 DNA sequence: TGCGCCAGCAGCCCTAGTGGACAGGAAAACTATGGCTACACCTTC. This chain uses TRBV4-3 with TRBJ1-2; 7 bases agree with TRBD1. V was pared by 4 bases and J by 2 bases, with 7 bases of the junction left unmatched. CDR1 is LGHNA and CDR2 is YSLEER in the germline V gene. This CDR3 is built from 15 residues.

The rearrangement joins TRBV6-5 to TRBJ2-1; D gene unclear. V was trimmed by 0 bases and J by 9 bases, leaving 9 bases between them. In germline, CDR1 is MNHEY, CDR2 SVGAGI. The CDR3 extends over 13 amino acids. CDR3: CASSYSSRSEQFF. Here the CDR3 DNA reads TGTGCCAGCAGTTACTCGAGTAGGAGTGAGCAGTTCTTC.

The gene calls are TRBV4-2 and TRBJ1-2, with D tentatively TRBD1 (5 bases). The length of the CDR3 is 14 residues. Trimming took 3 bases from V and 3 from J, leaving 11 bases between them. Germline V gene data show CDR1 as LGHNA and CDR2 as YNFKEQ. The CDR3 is CASSQDRGYYGYTF. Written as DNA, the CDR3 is TGTGCCAGCAGCCAGGACCGGGGGTACTATGGCTACACCTTC.

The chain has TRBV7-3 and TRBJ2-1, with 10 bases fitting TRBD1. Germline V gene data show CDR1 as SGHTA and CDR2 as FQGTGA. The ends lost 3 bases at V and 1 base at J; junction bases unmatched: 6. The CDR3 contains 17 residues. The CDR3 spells CASSFARDRGSYNEQFF. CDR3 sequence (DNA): TGTGCCAGCAGCTTCGCAAGGGACAGGGGATCCTACAATGAGCAGTTCTTC.

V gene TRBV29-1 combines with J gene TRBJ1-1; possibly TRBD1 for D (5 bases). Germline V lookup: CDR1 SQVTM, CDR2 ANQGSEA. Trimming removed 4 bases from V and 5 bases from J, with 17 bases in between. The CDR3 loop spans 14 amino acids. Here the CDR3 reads CSVVNPAGVTEAFF. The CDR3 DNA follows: TGCAGCGTTGTTAACCCAGCGGGGGTGACTGAAGCTTTCTTT.

The CDR3 protein is CAWTPGQGVRGYTF. The DNA for the CDR3 is TGTGCCTGGACCCCGGGACAGGGAGTCCGTGGCTACACCTTC. The V gene is TRBV30, the J gene TRBJ1-2; 9 positions agree with TRBD1. The V segment lost 4 bases and the J segment 7 bases; nucleotides outside the gene matches: 10. Germline V gene sequence: CDR1 GTSNPN, CDR2 SVGIG (reference sequence). The CDR3 runs to 14 residues. The full variable domain, in which reference TRBV30 and TRBJ1-2 provide the parts outside the CDR3, is SQTIHQWPATLVQPVGSPLSLECTVEGTSNPNLYWYRQAAGRGLQLLFYSVGIGQISSEVPQNLSASRPQDRQFILSSKKLLLSDSGFYLCAWTPGQGVRGYTFGSGTRLTVV.

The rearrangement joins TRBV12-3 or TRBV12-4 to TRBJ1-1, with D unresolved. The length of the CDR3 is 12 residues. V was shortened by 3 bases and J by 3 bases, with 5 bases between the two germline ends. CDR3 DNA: TGTGCCAGCAGTTTTCACTACACTGAAGCTTTCTTT. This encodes CASSFHYTEAFF.

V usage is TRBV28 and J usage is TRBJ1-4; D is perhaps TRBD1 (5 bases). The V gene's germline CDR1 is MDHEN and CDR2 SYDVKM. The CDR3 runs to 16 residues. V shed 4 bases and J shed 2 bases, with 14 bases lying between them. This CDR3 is CASSWSGKQTNEKLFF. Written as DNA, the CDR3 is TGTGCCAGCAGTTGGTCAGGGAAACAGACTAATGAAAAACTGTTTTTT.

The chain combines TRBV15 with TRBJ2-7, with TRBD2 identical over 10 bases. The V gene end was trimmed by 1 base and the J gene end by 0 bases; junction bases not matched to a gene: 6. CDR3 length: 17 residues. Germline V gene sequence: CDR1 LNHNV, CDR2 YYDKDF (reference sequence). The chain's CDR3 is CATSRARSSGSSYEQYF. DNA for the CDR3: TGTGCCACCAGCAGAGCGAGATCTAGCGGGAGCTCCTACGAGCAGTACTTC.